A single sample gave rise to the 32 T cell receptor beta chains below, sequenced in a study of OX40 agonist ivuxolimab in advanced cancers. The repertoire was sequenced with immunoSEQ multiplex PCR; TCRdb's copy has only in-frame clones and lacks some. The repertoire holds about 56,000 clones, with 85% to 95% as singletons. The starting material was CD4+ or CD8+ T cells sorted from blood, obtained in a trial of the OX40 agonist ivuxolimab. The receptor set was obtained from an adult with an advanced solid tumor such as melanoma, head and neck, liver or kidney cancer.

The CDR3 DNA is TGTGCCAGCAGTTTATTTTCCAGGGGAACAGATACGCAGTATTTT. It encodes CASSLFSRGTDTQYF. This chain uses TRBV28 with TRBJ2-3, with D tentatively TRBD1 (6 bases). CDR3 length: 15 residues. CDR1 is MDHEN, CDR2 SYDVKM, per germline. The germline V and J ends were trimmed by 1 base and 3 bases, with 11 bases remaining between them.

The CDR3 DNA is TGTGCCAGCAGCCCACACGGCGGGGTCGATTTTAACTATGGCTACACCTTC. The encoded protein is CASSPHGGVDFNYGYTF. The genes are TRBV9 and TRBJ1-2, with unresolved D. The V end lost 4 bases, the J end lost 1 base, and 20 bases lay between the germline ends. Germline V lookup: CDR1 SGDLS, CDR2 YYNGEE. The CDR3 covers 17 residues.

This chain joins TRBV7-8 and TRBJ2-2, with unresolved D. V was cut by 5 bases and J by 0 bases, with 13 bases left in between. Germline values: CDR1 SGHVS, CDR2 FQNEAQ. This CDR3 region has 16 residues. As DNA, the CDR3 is TGTGCCAGCAGCCTCCGACTCGCATCGAACACCGGGGAGCTGTTTTTT. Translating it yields CASSLRLASNTGELFF.

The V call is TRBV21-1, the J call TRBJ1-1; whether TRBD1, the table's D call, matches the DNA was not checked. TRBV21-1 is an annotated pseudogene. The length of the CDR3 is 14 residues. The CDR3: CASRDGQVNTEAFF. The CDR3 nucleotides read TGTGCCAGCAGGGACGGACAGGTGAACACTGAAGCTTTCTTT.

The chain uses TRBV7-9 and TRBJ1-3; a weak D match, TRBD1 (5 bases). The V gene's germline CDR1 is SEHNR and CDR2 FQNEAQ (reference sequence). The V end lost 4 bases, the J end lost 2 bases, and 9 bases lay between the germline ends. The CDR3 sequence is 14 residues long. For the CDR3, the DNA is TGTGCCAGCAGCTCGGGGGATACTGGAAACACCATATATTTT. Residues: CASSSGDTGNTIYF.

As DNA, the CDR3 is TGTGCCAGCAGTTCAACGGGTCGTCGGGAGCAGTACTTC. It codes for CASSSTGRREQYF. The chain has TRBV27 and TRBJ2-7; D is ambiguous. Germline CDR1 MNHEY, CDR2 SMNVEV (reference sequence). The V end lost 4 bases, the J end lost 7 bases, and 14 bases lay between the germline ends. The CDR3 totals 13 residues.

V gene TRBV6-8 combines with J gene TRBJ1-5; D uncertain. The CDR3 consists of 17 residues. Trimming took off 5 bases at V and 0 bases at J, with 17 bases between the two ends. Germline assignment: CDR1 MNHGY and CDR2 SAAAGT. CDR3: CASSPGRRTYSNQPQHF. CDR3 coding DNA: TGTGCCAGCAGTCCTGGACGTAGAACGTATAGCAATCAGCCCCAGCATTTT.

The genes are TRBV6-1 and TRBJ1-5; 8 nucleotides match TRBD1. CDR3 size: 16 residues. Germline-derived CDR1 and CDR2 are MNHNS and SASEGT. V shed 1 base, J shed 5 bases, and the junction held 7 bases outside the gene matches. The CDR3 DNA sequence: TGTGCCAGCAGTGAAGGAGACAGGGGCATTTATCAGCCCCAGCATTTT. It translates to CASSEGDRGIYQPQHF.

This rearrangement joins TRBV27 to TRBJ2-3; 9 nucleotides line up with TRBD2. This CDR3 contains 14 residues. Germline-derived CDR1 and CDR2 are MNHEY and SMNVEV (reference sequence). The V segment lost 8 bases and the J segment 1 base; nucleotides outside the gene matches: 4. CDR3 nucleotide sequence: TGTGCCAGCCGAATAGCGGGAGGCACAGATACGCAGTATTTT. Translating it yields CASRIAGGTDTQYF.

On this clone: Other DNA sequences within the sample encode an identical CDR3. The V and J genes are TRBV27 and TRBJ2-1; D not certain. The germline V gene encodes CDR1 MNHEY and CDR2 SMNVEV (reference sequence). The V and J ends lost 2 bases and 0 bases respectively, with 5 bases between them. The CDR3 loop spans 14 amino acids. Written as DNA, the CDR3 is TGTGCCAGCAGTTTAGGCAGCTCCTACAATGAGCAGTTCTTC. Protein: CASSLGSSYNEQFF.

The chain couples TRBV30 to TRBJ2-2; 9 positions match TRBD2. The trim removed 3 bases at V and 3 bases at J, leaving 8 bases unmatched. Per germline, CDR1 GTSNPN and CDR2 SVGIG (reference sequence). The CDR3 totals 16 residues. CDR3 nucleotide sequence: TGTGCCTGGAGCCTTAGCGGGAGAGGTGACACCGGGGAGCTGTTTTTT. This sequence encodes CAWSLSGRGDTGELFF.

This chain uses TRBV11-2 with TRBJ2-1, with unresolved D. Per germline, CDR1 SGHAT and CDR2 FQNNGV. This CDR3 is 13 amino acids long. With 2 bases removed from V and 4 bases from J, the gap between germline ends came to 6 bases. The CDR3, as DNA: TGTGCCAGCAGCTTATATGGATACAATGAGCAGTTCTTC. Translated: CASSLYGYNEQFF.

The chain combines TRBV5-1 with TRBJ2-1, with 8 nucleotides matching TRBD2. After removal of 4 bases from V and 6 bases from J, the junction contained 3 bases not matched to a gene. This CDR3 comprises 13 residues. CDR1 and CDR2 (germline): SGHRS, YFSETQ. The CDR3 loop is CASSATSGNEQFF. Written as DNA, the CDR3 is TGCGCCAGCAGCGCAACTAGCGGCAATGAGCAGTTCTTC.

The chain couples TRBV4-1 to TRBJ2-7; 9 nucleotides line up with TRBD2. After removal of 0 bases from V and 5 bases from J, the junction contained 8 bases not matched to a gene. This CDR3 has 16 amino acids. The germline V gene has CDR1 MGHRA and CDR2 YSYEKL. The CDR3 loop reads CASSQDWAGGPNEQYF. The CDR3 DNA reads TGCGCCAGCAGCCAAGATTGGGCGGGAGGGCCGAACGAGCAGTACTTC.

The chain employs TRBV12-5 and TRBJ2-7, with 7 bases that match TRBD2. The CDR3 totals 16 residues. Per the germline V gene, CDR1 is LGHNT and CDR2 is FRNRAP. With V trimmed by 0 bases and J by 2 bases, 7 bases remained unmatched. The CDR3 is CASGLVLEGGPYEQYF. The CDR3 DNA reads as TGTGCTAGTGGTTTGGTACTCGAGGGAGGGCCCTACGAGCAGTACTTC.

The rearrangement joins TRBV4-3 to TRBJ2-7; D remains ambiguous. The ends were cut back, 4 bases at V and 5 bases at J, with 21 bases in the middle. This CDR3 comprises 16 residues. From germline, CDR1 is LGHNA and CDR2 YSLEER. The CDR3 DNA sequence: TGCGCCAGCAGCCCTGACCCGGTCGGGTTGTCTCACGAGCAGTACTTC. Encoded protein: CASSPDPVGLSHEQYF.

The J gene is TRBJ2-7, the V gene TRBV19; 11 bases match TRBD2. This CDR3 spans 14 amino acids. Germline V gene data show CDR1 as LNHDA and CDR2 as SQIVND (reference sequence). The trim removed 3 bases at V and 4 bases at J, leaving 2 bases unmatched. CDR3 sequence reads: CASSIGTSGYEQYF. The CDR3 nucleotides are TGTGCCAGTAGTATCGGGACTAGCGGTTACGAGCAGTACTTC. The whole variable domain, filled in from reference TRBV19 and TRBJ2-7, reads DGGITQSPKYLFRKEGQNVTLSCEQNLNHDAMYWYRQDPGQGLRLIYYSQIVNDFQKGDIAEGYSVSREKKESFPLTVTSAQKNPTAFYLCASSIGTSGYEQYFGPGTRLTVT.

This CDR3 reads CASSLTGGLTEAFF. In DNA form, the CDR3 reads TGTGCCAGCAGCCTGACAGGGGGCCTCACTGAAGCTTTCTTT. The chain recombines TRBV7-9 with TRBJ1-1; TRBD1 aligns across 10 bases. The CDR3 contains 14 residues. The V gene's germline CDR1 is SEHNR and CDR2 FQNEAQ (reference sequence). Trimming took 5 bases from V and 4 from J; bases not matched to a gene: 4. The full variable domain, with the rest looked up from reference TRBV7-9 and TRBJ1-1, is DTGVSQNPRHKITKRGQNVTFRCDPISEHNRLYWYRQTLGQGPEFLTYFQNEAQLEKSRLLSDRFSAERPKGSFSTLEIQRTEQGDSAMYLCASSLTGGLTEAFFGQGTRLTVV.

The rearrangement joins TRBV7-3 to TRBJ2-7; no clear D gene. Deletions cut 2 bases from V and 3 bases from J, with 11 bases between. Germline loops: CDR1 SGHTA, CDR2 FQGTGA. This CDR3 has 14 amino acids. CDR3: CASSLAWSVYEQYF. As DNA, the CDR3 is TGTGCCAGCAGCTTAGCTTGGTCAGTCTACGAGCAGTACTTC. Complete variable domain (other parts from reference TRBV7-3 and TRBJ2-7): GAGVSQTPSNKVTEKGKYVELRCDPISGHTALYWYRQSLGQGPEFLIYFQGTGAADDSGLPNDRFFAVRPEGSVSTLKIQRTERGDSAVYLCASSLAWSVYEQYFGPGTRLTVT.

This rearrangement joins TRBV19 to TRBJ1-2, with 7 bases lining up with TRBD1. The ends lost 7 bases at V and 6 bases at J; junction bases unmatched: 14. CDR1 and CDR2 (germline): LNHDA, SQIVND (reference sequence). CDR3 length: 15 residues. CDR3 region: CASMMGFGTVDGYTF. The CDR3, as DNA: TGTGCCAGTATGATGGGGTTCGGGACAGTGGATGGCTACACCTTC.

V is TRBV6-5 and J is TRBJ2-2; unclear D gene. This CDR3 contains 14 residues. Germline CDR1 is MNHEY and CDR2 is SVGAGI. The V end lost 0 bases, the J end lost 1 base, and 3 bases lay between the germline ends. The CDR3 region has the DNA TGTGCCAGCAGTTACTCGGGGAACACCGGGGAGCTGTTTTTT. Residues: CASSYSGNTGELFF.

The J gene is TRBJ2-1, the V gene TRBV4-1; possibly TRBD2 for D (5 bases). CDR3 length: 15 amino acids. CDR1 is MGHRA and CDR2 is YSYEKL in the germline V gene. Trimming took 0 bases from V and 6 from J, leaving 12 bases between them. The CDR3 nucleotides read TGCGCCAGCAGCCAAGAACGGTGGGCGGGCAATGAGCAGTTCTTC. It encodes CASSQERWAGNEQFF.

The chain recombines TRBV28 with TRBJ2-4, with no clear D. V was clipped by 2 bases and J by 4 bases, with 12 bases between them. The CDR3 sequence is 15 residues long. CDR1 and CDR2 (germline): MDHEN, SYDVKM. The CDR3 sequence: CASSLKGIRKNIQYF. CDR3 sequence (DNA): TGTGCCAGCAGTTTAAAAGGGATACGGAAAAACATTCAGTACTTC. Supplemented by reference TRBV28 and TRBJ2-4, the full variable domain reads DVKVTQSSRYLVKRTGEKVFLECVQDMDHENMFWYRQDPGLGLRLIYFSYDVKMKEKGDIPEGYSVSREKKERFSLILESASTNQTSMYLCASSLKGIRKNIQYFGAGTRLSVL.

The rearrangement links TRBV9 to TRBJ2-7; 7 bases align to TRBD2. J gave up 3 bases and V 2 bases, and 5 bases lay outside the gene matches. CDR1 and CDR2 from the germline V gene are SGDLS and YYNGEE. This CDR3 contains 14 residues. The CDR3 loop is CASSVSGTNYEQYF. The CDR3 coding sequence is TGTGCCAGCAGCGTCAGCGGGACCAACTACGAGCAGTACTTC.

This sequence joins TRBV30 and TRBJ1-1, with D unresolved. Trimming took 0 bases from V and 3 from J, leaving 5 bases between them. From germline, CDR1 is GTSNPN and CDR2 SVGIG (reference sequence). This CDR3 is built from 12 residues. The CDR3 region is CAWSVEYTEAFF. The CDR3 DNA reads TGTGCCTGGAGTGTTGAGTACACTGAAGCTTTCTTT.

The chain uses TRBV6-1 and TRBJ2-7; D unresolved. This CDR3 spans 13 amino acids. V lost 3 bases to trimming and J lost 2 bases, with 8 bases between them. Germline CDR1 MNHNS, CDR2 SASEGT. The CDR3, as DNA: TGTGCCAGCAGTGATGCCGGACCCTACGAGCAGTACTTC. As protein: CASSDAGPYEQYF.

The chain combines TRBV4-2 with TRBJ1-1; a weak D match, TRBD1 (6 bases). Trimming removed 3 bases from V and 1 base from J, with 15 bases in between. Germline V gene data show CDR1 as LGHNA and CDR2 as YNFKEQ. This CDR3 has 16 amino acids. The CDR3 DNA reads TGTGCCAGCAGCCAGTATAACAGGGCAGCGAACACTGAAGCTTTCTTT. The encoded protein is CASSQYNRAANTEAFF.

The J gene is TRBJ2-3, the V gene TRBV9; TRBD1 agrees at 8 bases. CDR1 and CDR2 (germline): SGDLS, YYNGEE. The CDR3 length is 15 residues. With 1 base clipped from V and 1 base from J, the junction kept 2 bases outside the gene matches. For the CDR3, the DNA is TGTGCCAGCAGCGTAATGGGACAGGGCACAGATACGCAGTATTTT. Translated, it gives CASSVMGQGTDTQYF.

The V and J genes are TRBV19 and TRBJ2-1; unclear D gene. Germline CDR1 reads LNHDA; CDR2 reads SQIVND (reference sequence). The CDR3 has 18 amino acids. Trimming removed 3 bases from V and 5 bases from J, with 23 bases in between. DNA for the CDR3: TGTGCCAGTAGTATCGAATCTATTTGGCAGGCCCTTGACAATGAGCAGTTCTTC. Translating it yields CASSIESIWQALDNEQFF. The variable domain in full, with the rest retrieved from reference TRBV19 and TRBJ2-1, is DGGITQSPKYLFRKEGQNVTLSCEQNLNHDAMYWYRQDPGQGLRLIYYSQIVNDFQKGDIAEGYSVSREKKESFPLTVTSAQKNPTAFYLCASSIESIWQALDNEQFFGPGTRLTVL.

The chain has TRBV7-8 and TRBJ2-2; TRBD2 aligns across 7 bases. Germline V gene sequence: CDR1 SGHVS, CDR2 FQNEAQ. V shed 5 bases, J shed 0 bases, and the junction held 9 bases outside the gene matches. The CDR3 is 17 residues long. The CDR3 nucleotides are TGTGCCAGCAGCCTCCCTAGCGGAGATTCGAACACCGGGGAGCTGTTTTTT. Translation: CASSLPSGDSNTGELFF.

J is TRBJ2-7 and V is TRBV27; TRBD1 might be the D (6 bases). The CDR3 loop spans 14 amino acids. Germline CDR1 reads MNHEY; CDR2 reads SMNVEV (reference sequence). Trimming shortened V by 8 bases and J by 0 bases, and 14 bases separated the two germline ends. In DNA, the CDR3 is TGTGCCAGCTCTCCGACAGGCCCCTCCTACGAGCAGTACTTC. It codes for CASSPTGPSYEQYF.

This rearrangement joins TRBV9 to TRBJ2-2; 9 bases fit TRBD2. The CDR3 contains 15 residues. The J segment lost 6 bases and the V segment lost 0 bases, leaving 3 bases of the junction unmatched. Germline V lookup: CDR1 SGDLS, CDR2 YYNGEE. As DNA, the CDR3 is TGTGCCAGCAGCGTAGCTGGGACTAGCTCCGGGGAGCTGTTTTTT. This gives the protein CASSVAGTSSGELFF.